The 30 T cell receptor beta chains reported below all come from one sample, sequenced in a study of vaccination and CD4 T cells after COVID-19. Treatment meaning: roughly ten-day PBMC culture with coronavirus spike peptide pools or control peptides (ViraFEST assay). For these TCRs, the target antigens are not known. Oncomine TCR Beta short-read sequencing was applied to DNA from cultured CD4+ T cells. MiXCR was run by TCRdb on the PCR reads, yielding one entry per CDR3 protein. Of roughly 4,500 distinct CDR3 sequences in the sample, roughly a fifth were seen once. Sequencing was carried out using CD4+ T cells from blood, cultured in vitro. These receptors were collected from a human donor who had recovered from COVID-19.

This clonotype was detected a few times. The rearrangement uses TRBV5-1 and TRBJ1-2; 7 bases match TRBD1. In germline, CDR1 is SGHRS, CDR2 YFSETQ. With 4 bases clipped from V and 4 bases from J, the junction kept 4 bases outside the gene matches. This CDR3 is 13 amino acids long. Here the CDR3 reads CASSPDRVYGYTF. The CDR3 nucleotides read TGCGCCAGCAGCCCCGACAGGGTCTATGGCTACACCTTC.

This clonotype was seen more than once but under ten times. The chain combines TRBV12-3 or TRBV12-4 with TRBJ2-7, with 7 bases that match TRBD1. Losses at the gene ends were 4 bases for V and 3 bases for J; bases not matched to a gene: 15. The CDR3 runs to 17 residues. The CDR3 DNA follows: TGTGCCAGCAGTTCCGAATCCGGGACAGTGGATTTCTACGAGCAGTACTTC. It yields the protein CASSSESGTVDFYEQYF.

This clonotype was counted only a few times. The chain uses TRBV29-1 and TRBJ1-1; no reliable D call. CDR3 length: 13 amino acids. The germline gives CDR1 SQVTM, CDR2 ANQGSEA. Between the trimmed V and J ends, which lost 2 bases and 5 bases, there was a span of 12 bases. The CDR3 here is CSVEWAAGTEAFF. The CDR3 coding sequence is TGCAGCGTTGAATGGGCCGCGGGTACTGAAGCTTTCTTT.

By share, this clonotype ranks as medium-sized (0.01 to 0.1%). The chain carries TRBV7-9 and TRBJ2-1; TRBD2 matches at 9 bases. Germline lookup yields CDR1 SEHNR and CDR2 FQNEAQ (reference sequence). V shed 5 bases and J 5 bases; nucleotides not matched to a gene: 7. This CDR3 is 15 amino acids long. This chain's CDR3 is CASSLSGGLNNEQFF. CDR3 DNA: TGTGCCAGCAGCCTAAGCGGGGGGCTAAACAATGAGCAGTTCTTC.

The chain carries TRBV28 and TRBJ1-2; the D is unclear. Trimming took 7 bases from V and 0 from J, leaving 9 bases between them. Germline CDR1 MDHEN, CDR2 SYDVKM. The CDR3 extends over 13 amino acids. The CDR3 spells CASTDGTNYGYTF. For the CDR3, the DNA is TGTGCCAGCACGGATGGAACTAACTATGGCTACACCTTC.

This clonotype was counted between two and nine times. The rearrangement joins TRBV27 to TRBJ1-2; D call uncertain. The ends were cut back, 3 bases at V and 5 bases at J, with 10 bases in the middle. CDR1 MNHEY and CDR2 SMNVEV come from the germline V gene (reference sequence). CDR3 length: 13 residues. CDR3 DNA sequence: TGTGCCAGCAGTTTTGGCAGGACTTATGGCTACACCTTC. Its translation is CASSFGRTYGYTF.

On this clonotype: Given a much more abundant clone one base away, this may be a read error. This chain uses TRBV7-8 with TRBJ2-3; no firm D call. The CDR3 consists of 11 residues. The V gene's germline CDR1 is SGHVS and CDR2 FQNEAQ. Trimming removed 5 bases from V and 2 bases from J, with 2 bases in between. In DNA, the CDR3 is TGTGCCAGCAGCCCCACAGATACGCAGTATTTT. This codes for CASSPTDTQYF.

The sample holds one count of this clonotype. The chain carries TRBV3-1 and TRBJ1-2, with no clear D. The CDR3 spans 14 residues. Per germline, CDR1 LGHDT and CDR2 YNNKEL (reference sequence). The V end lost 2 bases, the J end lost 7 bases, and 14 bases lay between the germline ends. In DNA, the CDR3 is TGTGCCAGCAGCCAATATAGGGCCGCCGGTGGCTACACCTTC. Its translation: CASSQYRAAGGYTF.

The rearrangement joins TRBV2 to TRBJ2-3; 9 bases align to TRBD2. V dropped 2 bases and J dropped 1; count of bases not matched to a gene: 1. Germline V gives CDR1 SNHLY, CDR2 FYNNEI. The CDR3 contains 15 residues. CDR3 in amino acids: CASSEKRGGTDTQYF. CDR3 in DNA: TGTGCCAGCAGTGAAAAGCGGGGGGGCACAGATACGCAGTATTTT. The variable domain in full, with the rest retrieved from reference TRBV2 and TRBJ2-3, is EPEVTQTPSHQVTQMGQEVILRCVPISNHLYFYWYRQILGQKVEFLVSFYNNEISEKSEIFDDQFSVERPDGSNFTLKIRSTKLEDSAMYFCASSEKRGGTDTQYFGPGTRLTVL.

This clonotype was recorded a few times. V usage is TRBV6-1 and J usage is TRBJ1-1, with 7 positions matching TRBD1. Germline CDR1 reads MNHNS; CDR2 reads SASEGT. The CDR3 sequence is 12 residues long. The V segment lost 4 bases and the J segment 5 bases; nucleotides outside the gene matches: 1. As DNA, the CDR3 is TGTGCCAGCAGTGCCAGGGGGACTGAAGCTTTCTTT. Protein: CASSARGTEAFF.

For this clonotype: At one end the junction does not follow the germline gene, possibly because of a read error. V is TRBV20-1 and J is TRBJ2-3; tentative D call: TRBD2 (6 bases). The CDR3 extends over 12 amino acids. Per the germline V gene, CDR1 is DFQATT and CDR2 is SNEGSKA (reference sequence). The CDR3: CSARDLKAAAGF. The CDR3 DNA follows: TGCAGTGCTAGAGATCTCAAAGCGGCCGCGGGGTTT.

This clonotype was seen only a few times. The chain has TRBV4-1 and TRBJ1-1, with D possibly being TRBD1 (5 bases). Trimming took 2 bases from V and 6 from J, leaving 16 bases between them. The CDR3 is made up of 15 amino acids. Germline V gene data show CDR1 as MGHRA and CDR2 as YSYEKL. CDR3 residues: CASSQSQYLGAEAFF. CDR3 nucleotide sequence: TGCGCCAGCAGCCAATCCCAGTACTTGGGGGCTGAAGCTTTCTTT.

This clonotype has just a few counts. The CDR3 DNA reads as TGTGCCAGCAGTCTGACTGACCGTAACTATGGCTACACCTTC. This gives the protein CASSLTDRNYGYTF. The V gene is TRBV6-2 or TRBV6-3, the J gene TRBJ1-2; the D is unclear. CDR1 and CDR2 from the germline V gene are MNHEY and SVGEGT. Trimming pared 5 bases from V and 1 base from J, leaving 11 bases between. This CDR3 has 14 residues.

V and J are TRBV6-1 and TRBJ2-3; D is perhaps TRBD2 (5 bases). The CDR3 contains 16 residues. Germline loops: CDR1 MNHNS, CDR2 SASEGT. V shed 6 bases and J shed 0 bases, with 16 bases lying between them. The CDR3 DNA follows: TGTGCCAGCAGGTTCACGAGCGGTTCTAGCACAGATACGCAGTATTTT. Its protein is CASRFTSGSSTDTQYF.

The CDR3 sequence: CASSWGQGFFEAFF. DNA for the CDR3: TGTGCCAGCAGTTGGGGACAGGGGTTCTTTGAAGCTTTCTTT. V is TRBV12-3 or TRBV12-4 and J is TRBJ1-1; 10 nucleotides agree with TRBD1. This CDR3 has 14 residues. V lost 4 bases and J lost 7; bases outside the gene matches: 6.

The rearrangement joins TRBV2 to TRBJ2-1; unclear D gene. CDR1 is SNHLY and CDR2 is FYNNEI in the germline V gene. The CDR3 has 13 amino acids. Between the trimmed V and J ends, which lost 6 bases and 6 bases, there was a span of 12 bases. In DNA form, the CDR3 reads TGTGCCAGCAGAACCTCCCTCGGCAATGAGCAGTTCTTC. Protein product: CASRTSLGNEQFF.

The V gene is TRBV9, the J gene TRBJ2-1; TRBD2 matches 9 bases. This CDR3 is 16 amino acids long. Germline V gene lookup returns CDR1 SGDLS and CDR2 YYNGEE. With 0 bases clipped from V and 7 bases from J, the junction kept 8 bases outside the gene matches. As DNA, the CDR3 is TGTGCCAGCAGCGTAGACAGCGGGGGGACGGGGAATGAGCAGTTCTTC. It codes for CASSVDSGGTGNEQFF.

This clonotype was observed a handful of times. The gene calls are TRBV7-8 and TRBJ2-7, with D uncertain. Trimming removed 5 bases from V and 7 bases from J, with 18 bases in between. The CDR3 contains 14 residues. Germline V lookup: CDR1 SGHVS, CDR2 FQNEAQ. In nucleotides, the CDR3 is TGTGCCAGCAGCCCGGTCGAGACCCTCGGGGAGCAGTACTTC. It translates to CASSPVETLGEQYF. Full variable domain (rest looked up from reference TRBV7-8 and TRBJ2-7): GAGVSQSPRYKVAKRGQDVALRCDPISGHVSLFWYQQALGQGPEFLTYFQNEAQLDKSGLPSDRFFAERPEGSVSTLKIQRTQQEDSAVYLCASSPVETLGEQYFGPGTRLTVT.

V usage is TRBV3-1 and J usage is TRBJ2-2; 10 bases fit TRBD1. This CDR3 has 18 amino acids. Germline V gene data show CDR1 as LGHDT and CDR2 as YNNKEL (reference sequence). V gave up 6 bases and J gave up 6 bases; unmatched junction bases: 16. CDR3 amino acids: CASSYTHPGTGVPGELFF. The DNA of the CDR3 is TGTGCCAGCAGTTACACTCACCCCGGGACAGGGGTCCCCGGGGAGCTGTTTTTT. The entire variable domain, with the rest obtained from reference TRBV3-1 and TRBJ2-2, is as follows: DTAVSQTPKYLVTQMGNDKSIKCEQNLGHDTMYWYKQDSKKFLKIMFSYNNKELIINETVPNRFSPKSPDKAHLNLHINSLELGDSAVYFCASSYTHPGTGVPGELFFGEGSRLTVL.

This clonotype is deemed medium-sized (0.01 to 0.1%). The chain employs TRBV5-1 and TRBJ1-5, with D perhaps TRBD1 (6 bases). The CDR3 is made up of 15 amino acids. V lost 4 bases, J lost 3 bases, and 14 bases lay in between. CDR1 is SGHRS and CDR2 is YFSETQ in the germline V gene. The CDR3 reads CASSPDTGHNQPQHF. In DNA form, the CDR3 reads TGCGCCAGCAGCCCGGACACAGGGCACAATCAGCCCCAGCATTTT. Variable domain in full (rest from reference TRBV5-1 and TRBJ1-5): KAGVTQTPRYLIKTRGQQVTLSCSPISGHRSVSWYQQTPGQGLQFLFEYFSETQRNKGNFPGRFSGRQFSNSRSEMNVSTLELGDSALYLCASSPDTGHNQPQHFGDGTRLSIL.

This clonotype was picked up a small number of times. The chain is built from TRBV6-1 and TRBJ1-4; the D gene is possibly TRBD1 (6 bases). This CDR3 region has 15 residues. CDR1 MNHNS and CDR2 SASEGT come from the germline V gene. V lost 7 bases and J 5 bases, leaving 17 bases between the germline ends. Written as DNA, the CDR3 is TGTGCCAGCACCCAGAGACAGGATCCAAATGAAAAACTGTTTTTT. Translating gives CASTQRQDPNEKLFF.

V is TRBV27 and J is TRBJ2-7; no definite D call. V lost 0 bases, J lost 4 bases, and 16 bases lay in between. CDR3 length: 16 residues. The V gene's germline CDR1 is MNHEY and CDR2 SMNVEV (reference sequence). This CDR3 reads CASSLSLGTLLYEQYF. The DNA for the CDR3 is TGTGCCAGCAGTTTATCGCTGGGAACCTTGCTGTACGAGCAGTACTTC.

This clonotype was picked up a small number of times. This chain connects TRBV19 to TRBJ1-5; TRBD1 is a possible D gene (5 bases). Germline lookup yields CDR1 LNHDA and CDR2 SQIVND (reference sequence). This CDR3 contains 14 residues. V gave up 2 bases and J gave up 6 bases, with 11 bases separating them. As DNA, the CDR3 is TGTGCCAGTAGTATACGGCGGGGCCCTCAGCCCCAGCATTTT. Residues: CASSIRRGPQPQHF.

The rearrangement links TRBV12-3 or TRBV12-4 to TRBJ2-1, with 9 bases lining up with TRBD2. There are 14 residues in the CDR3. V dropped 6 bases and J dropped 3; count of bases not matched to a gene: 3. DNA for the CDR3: TGTGCCAGCAGCGGACTAGCGAGCTACAATGAGCAGTTCTTC. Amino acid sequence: CASSGLASYNEQFF.

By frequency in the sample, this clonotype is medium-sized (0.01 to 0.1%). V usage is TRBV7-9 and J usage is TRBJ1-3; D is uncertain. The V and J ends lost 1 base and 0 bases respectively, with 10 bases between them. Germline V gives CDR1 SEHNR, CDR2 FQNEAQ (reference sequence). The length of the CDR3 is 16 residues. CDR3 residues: CASSLDPLYSGNTIYF. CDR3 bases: TGTGCCAGCAGCTTAGATCCTCTCTACTCTGGAAACACCATATATTTT.

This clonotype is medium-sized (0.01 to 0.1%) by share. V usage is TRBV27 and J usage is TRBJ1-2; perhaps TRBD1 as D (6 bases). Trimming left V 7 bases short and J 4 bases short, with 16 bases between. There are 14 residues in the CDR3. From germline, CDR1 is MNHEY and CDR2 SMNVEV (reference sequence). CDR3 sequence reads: CASTSPQGTYGYTF. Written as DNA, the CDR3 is TGTGCCAGCACCAGTCCCCAGGGGACCTATGGCTACACCTTC.

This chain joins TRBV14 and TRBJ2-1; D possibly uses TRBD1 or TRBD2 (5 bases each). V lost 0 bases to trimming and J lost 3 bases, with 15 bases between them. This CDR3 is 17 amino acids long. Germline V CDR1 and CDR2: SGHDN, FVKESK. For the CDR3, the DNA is TGTGCCAGCAGCCAAGAGAGGGCCAGGACACTCTACAATGAGCAGTTCTTC. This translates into CASSQERARTLYNEQFF.

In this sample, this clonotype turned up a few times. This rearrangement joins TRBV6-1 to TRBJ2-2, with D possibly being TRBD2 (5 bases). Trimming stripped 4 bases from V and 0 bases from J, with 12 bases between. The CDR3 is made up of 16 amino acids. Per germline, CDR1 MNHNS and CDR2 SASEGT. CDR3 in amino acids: CASSVEGPPNTGELFF. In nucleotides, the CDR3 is TGTGCCAGCAGTGTCGAGGGCCCTCCGAACACCGGGGAGCTGTTTTTT.

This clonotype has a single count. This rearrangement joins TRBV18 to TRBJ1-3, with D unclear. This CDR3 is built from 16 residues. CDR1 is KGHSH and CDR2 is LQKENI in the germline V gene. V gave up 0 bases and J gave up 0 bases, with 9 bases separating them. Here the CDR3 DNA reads TGTGCCAGCTCACCACCCGGGCCGAGCTCTGGAAACACCATATATTTT. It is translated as CASSPPGPSSGNTIYF.

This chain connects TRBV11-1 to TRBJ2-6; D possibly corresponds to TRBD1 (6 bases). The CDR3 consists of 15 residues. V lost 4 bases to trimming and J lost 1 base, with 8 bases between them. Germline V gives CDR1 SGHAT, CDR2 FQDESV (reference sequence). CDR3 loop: CASSSQGSGANVLTF. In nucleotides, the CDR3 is TGTGCCAGCAGCTCACAGGGTTCTGGGGCCAACGTCCTGACTTTC.